The 31 T cell receptor beta chains below come from one sample, sequenced in a study of blood T cell repertoires in COVID-19. The repertoire was sequenced with immunoSEQ multiplex PCR; TCRdb's copy has only in-frame clones and lacks some. The sample lists approximately 72,000 clones; approximately 85% were seen once. The sample was peripheral blood. The receptors were gathered from a middle-aged man with acute or convalescent COVID-19.

V usage is TRBV11-1 and J usage is TRBJ1-1, with TRBD1 identical over 8 bases. The J segment lost 5 bases and the V segment lost 3 bases, leaving 11 bases of the junction unmatched. Germline assignment: CDR1 SGHAT and CDR2 FQDESV (reference sequence). The CDR3 is 16 amino acids. Here the CDR3 DNA reads TGTGCCAGCAGCTTTTGGGAAGGACAGGGCGTAACTGAAGCTTTCTTT. It codes for CASSFWEGQGVTEAFF.

V and J are TRBV20-1 and TRBJ1-5; possible D gene TRBD1, 5 bases. The ends were cut back, 1 base at V and 9 bases at J, with 7 bases in the middle. Germline V gene data show CDR1 as DFQATT and CDR2 as SNEGSKA (reference sequence). The CDR3 totals 11 residues. CDR3 sequence reads: CSARGRGPQHF. CDR3 DNA sequence: TGCAGTGCTAGAGGAAGGGGGCCCCAGCATTTT.

The V and J genes are TRBV5-1 and TRBJ1-3; no clear D. Trimming took off 1 base at V and 4 bases at J, with 15 bases between the two ends. Germline values: CDR1 SGHRS, CDR2 YFSETQ. CDR3 length: 16 amino acids. The CDR3 nucleotides are TGCGCCAGCAGCTTGAGCCCCTTAGACTCGGGAAACACCATATATTTT. Residues: CASSLSPLDSGNTIYF.

This chain uses TRBV12-2 with TRBJ2-7; no check of the table's D call, TRBD2, against the DNA was made. TRBV12-2 is a pseudogene. This CDR3 has 16 amino acids. Here the CDR3 reads CASRLVRSSGASEQYF. In DNA form, the CDR3 reads TGTGCAAGTCGCTTAGTAAGGTCTAGCGGGGCGTCGGAGCAGTACTTC.

The chain is built from TRBV3-1 (or the pseudogene TRBV3-2) and TRBJ2-5; no clear D gene. The V end lost 3 bases, the J end lost 5 bases, and 10 bases lay between the germline ends. The CDR3 covers 13 residues. CDR1 and CDR2 (germline): LGHDT, YNNKEL (reference sequence). The CDR3 DNA follows: TGTGCCAGCAGCCACACAGCCCTGGAGACCCAGTACTTC. As protein: CASSHTALETQYF.

The chain carries TRBV9 and TRBJ1-5; 11 bases match TRBD1. The CDR3 loop spans 15 amino acids. The germline V gene has CDR1 SGDLS and CDR2 YYNGEE. V was pared by 0 bases and J by 7 bases, with 3 bases of the junction left unmatched. CDR3 nucleotides: TGTGCCAGCAGCGTAGGGACAGGGGGCGAACAGCCCCAGCATTTT. Amino acids: CASSVGTGGEQPQHF.

This clone was observed a single time. This chain links TRBV6-1 with TRBJ2-2, with 14 bases lining up with TRBD2. This CDR3 has 18 amino acids. Germline V gene lookup returns CDR1 MNHNS and CDR2 SASEGT. J gave up 3 bases and V 1 base, and 4 bases lay outside the gene matches. CDR3 protein: CASSEGLAGGLDTGELFF. The CDR3 bases are TGTGCCAGCAGTGAAGGACTAGCGGGGGGGCTAGACACCGGGGAGCTGTTTTTT.

This clone was recorded a few times. V and J are TRBV11-2 and TRBJ2-3, with TRBD2 as a possible D gene (5 bases). Germline V lookup: CDR1 SGHAT, CDR2 FQNNGV. The germline V and J ends were trimmed by 0 bases and 5 bases, with 9 bases remaining between them. This CDR3 spans 14 amino acids. CDR3 DNA: TGTGCCAGCAGCTTAGAGCTGGAGGTAGATACGCAGTATTTT. Translating gives CASSLELEVDTQYF.

This chain links TRBV15 with TRBJ2-2; 10 positions agree with TRBD2. The CDR3 runs 15 residues. The germline CDR1 and CDR2 sequences are LNHNV and YYDKDF (reference sequence). V dropped 3 bases and J dropped 4; count of bases not matched to a gene: 2. The CDR3 here is CATSSRLAGTGELFF. The CDR3 bases are TGTGCCACCAGCAGCCGACTAGCGGGCACCGGGGAGCTGTTTTTT.

This chain connects TRBV27 to TRBJ2-5, with 10 nucleotides matching TRBD1. The V and J ends lost 6 bases and 5 bases, in that order; junction bases with no gene match: 9. Germline V gene lookup returns CDR1 MNHEY and CDR2 SMNVEV (reference sequence). The CDR3 is 15 residues long. CDR3 DNA: TGTGCCAGCAGCCTACTGGGACAGGGGAGGGAGACCCAGTACTTC. Its protein product is CASSLLGQGRETQYF.

The genes are TRBV6-1 and TRBJ2-7, with 10 bases aligning to TRBD2. The trim removed 2 bases at V and 2 bases at J, leaving 3 bases unmatched. The CDR3 consists of 15 residues. Per germline, CDR1 MNHNS and CDR2 SASEGT. The CDR3 loop reads CASSELAGDAYEQYV. CDR3 in DNA: TGTGCCAGCAGTGAACTAGCGGGGGACGCCTACGAGCAGTACGTC.

This clone was detected only a few times. The chain has TRBV2 and TRBJ2-7, with TRBD1 matching 8 bases. Germline V gene sequence: CDR1 SNHLY, CDR2 FYNNEI. Trimming at V came to 1 base and at J to 2 bases, leaving 4 bases not matched to a gene. The CDR3 is made up of 15 amino acids. In DNA form, the CDR3 reads TGTGCCAGCAGTGAAGGGACAGGGCTCACCTACGAGCAGTACTTC. Amino acid sequence: CASSEGTGLTYEQYF.

The chain's CDR3 is CATSQGLAKETQYF. The CDR3 DNA is TGTGCCACCAGCCAGGGACTGGCAAAAGAGACCCAGTACTTC. The V and J genes are TRBV15 and TRBJ2-5; D may be TRBD2 (6 bases). There are 14 residues in the CDR3. Germline V CDR1 and CDR2: LNHNV, YYDKDF (reference sequence). Trimming cost V 5 bases and J 3 bases, with 13 bases left between them.

This rearrangement joins TRBV5-6 to TRBJ2-5; D might be TRBD2 (7 bases). Trimming cost V 4 bases and J 5 bases, with 18 bases left between them. The CDR3 runs to 15 residues. Per germline, CDR1 SGHDT and CDR2 YYEEEE. CDR3 bases: TGTGCCAGCAGCCCTGTTGGGGGGGCTGGGGAGACCCAGTACTTC. It yields the protein CASSPVGGAGETQYF.

The chain employs TRBV24-1 and TRBJ2-3; tentatively, D is TRBD2 (5 bases). The CDR3 has 12 amino acids. Trimming removed 5 bases at V and 15 bases at J, with 17 bases between. Germline V CDR1 and CDR2: KGHDR, SFDVKD. The DNA of the CDR3 is TGTGCCACCAGTGGCGTAGACCGAGGGCACTATTTT. Residues: CATSGVDRGHYF.

This clone was counted many times. V is TRBV11-2 and J is TRBJ1-2; D gene unclear. The CDR3 has 12 residues. Between the trimmed V and J ends, which lost 5 bases and 5 bases, there was a span of 9 bases. Germline V lookup: CDR1 SGHAT, CDR2 FQNNGV. As DNA, the CDR3 is TGTGCCAGCAGCCCGGCGGGTTATGGCTACACCTTC. It yields the protein CASSPAGYGYTF.

This clone was recorded a few times. This chain connects TRBV2 to TRBJ1-2; D ambiguous. The V end lost 6 bases, the J end lost 5 bases, and 16 bases lay between the germline ends. CDR3 length: 14 amino acids. From germline, CDR1 is SNHLY and CDR2 FYNNEI. The CDR3 is CASSGLETTYGYTF. The CDR3 DNA reads TGTGCCAGCAGCGGACTCGAGACGACGTATGGCTACACCTTC.

The table lists this clone with a count of one. The V and J genes are TRBV6-5 and TRBJ1-3, with D unresolved. CDR3 length: 13 residues. V was trimmed by 7 bases and J by 7 bases, leaving 14 bases between them. Germline V gives CDR1 MNHEY, CDR2 SVGAGI. The CDR3 sequence is CASTIELSNTIYF. Here the CDR3 DNA reads TGTGCCAGCACCATAGAACTTAGCAACACCATATATTTT.

The gene calls are TRBV3-1 (or the pseudogene TRBV3-2) and TRBJ2-7; 12 bases line up with TRBD2. V dropped 6 bases and J dropped 10; count of bases not matched to a gene: 7. The CDR3 contains 13 residues. CDR1 is LGHDT, CDR2 YNNKEL, per germline (reference sequence). The CDR3: CASSGLAGNEQYF. The CDR3 nucleotides read TGTGCCAGCAGTGGACTAGCGGGGAATGAACAGTACTTC.

The V gene is TRBV9, the J gene TRBJ2-7, with D perhaps matching TRBD2 (6 bases). Deletions cut 3 bases from V and 4 bases from J, with 14 bases between. The CDR3 is 14 amino acids. CDR1 and CDR2 (germline): SGDLS, YYNGEE. CDR3 residues: CASSAEKGLYEQYV. The DNA of the CDR3 is TGTGCCAGCAGCGCTGAGAAGGGACTTTACGAGCAGTACGTC.

This chain links TRBV6-5 with TRBJ1-1; D gene ambiguous. CDR3 length: 12 amino acids. The germline CDR1 and CDR2 sequences are MNHEY and SVGAGI. V was pared by 7 bases and J by 2 bases, with 8 bases between. The CDR3 nucleotides read TGTGCCAGCACTAATTATAACACTGAAGCTTTCTTT. Amino acid sequence: CASTNYNTEAFF.

This chain uses TRBV28 with TRBJ1-3; possible D gene TRBD1, 5 bases. The ends were cut back, 2 bases at V and 10 bases at J, with 21 bases in the middle. This CDR3 spans 16 amino acids. Germline CDR1 MDHEN, CDR2 SYDVKM. CDR3 DNA: TGTGCCAGCAGTTTAAATCTCCAGGGCCAAAGACGGACCATATATTTT. Translation: CASSLNLQGQRRTIYF.

This clone was counted a single time. The rearrangement uses TRBV5-1 and TRBJ1-2; the match to TRBD1 covers 7 bases. The CDR3 is 13 residues long. Germline CDR1 is SGHRS and CDR2 is YFSETQ. After removal of 7 bases from V and 2 bases from J, the junction contained 5 bases not matched to a gene. DNA for the CDR3: TGCGCCAGCGGGGACAGAGAAAACTATGGCTACACCTTC. Its protein product is CASGDRENYGYTF.

The rearrangement joins TRBV27 to TRBJ1-1; 11 bases are shared with TRBD1. Germline CDR1 is MNHEY and CDR2 is SMNVEV (reference sequence). Losses at the gene ends were 8 bases for V and 11 bases for J; bases not matched to a gene: 16. CDR3 length: 15 residues. Written as DNA, the CDR3 is TGTGCCAGCGCTAACCGACCGGGACAGGGGGTTTACGCTTTCTTT. Its translation: CASANRPGQGVYAFF.

This clone was detected once. The J gene is TRBJ2-1, the V gene TRBV28, with 9 bases lining up with TRBD1. CDR1 is MDHEN, CDR2 SYDVKM, per germline. Trimming removed 5 bases from V and 2 bases from J; junction bases left unmatched: 7. The CDR3 covers 16 residues. The CDR3 region is CASSPTGGGTYNEQFF. The CDR3 nucleotides read TGTGCCAGCAGTCCGACAGGGGGAGGAACCTACAATGAGCAGTTCTTC.

This rearrangement joins TRBV6-5 to TRBJ2-4, with 9 bases matching TRBD1. This CDR3 contains 13 residues. Per the germline V gene, CDR1 is MNHEY and CDR2 is SVGAGI. Trimming cost V 8 bases and J 9 bases; bases outside gene matches: 8. CDR3 region: CASAGTGFGIQYF. As DNA, the CDR3 is TGTGCCAGCGCCGGGACAGGGTTTGGCATTCAGTACTTC.

The CDR3 nucleotides read TGTGCCAGCAGTGACGGGAGGATCACTGAAGCTTTCTTT. This encodes CASSDGRITEAFF. The V call is TRBV2, the J call TRBJ1-1; unclear D gene. CDR3 length: 13 amino acids. From germline, CDR1 is SNHLY and CDR2 FYNNEI. Trimming cost V 3 bases and J 4 bases, with 9 bases left between them.

This clone was picked up one time. V is TRBV5-5 and J is TRBJ2-5, with 8 positions matching TRBD1. The CDR3 extends over 16 amino acids. Germline CDR1 reads SGHKS; CDR2 reads YYEKEE (reference sequence). V was pared by 4 bases and J by 7 bases, with 15 bases of the junction left unmatched. The CDR3 is CASSPFGSGTGGTQYF. The CDR3 coding sequence is TGTGCCAGCAGCCCCTTTGGTAGCGGTACAGGGGGGACCCAGTACTTC.

Concerning this clone itself: The junction departs from germline at one end; a sequencing error may be responsible. The chain joins TRBV5-1 to TRBJ1-6, with D tentatively TRBD1 (5 bases). CDR1 and CDR2 from the germline V gene are SGHRS and YFSETQ. The CDR3 has 15 residues. This CDR3 reads CTSSLSQEFNSPLHF. The CDR3 DNA reads TGCACCAGCAGCTTGTCACAGGAGTTTAATTCACCCCTCCACTTT.

This chain joins TRBV2 and TRBJ1-1; D remains unclear. The CDR3 runs 13 residues. CDR1 and CDR2 from the germline V gene are SNHLY and FYNNEI. V lost 4 bases and J 4 bases, leaving 10 bases between the germline ends. CDR3 sequence (DNA): TGTGCCAGCAGTGTCCGAGAGGGCACTGAAGCTTTCTTT. This encodes CASSVREGTEAFF.

The chain is built from TRBV10-3 and TRBJ1-2, with 9 bases matching TRBD1. In germline, CDR1 is ENHRY, CDR2 SYGVKD. Trimming took 6 bases from V and 4 from J; bases not matched to a gene: 3. The CDR3 consists of 13 residues. The CDR3 DNA sequence: TGTGCCATCAGGGGGACAGGGCCCTATGGCTACACCTTC. Translation gives CAIRGTGPYGYTF.